The clone carrying this T cell receptor beta chain was recorded many times. Its antigen is undetermined. This specimen belongs to a study of CD8 T cells in ankylosing spondylitis. Study-wide findings and caveats: Several of the motif variants were reported before in synovial fluid and blood from reactive arthritis. Disease-linked clones bore a CD8+ phenotype and were relatively rare in peripheral blood. Ankylosing spondylitis blood appeared to carry a characteristic TCR beta motif of several highly homologous variants. From matched ankylosing spondylitis synovial fluid, disease-linked clones were reportedly recovered at significantly enriched levels.

Libraries of TCR beta came from quantitative 5'-RACE with molecular barcodes. TCRdb independently ran MiXCR on the 5' RACE reads; one entry per CDR3 protein. This repertoire shows more than 500,000 distinct CDR3 sequences, about 5.7% found once; its top ten account for 3.5%. The CDR3 has 15 amino acids. V was pared by 0 bases and J by 3 bases, with 12 bases between. Per the germline V gene, CDR1 is DFQATT and CDR2 is SNEGSKA (reference sequence). This clonotype was obtained from a male donor with ankylosing spondylitis. Material: blood, either unsorted or a sorted T cell fraction (not recorded which). The rearrangement uses TRBV20-1 and TRBJ2-1, with no clear D. CDR3 region: CSARDRSRIYNEQFF. The CDR3 DNA is TGCAGTGCTAGAGATCGGTCCCGTATCTACAATGAGCAGTTCTTC.